Listed below are T cell receptor beta chains from one sample, sequenced in a study of regulatory T cells in long-lasting Graves disease. TCRdb independently ran MiXCR on the multiplex PCR reads; one entry per CDR3 protein. The data contain under 500,000 distinct CDR3 sequences, around 20% of them singletons. The sequencing here drew on peripheral blood mononuclear cells (PBMCs), taken when the disease was refractory, from a patient treated with antithyroid drugs. Receptors originate from a female donor with Graves disease. CDR3s include the opening cysteine and the closing phenylalanine or tryptophan. The D gene is left open where the match is weak. A clone size is listed for some rows: how often the clone was seen (once, few, many), or a class if it is expanded.

J gene	D gene	clone size	V gene	CDR3 DNA	CDR3 protein
TRBJ1-5	.	.	TRBV9	TGTGCCAGCAGCGTGACGGGGGAGTACAATCAGCCCCAGCATTTT	CASSVTGEYNQPQHF
TRBJ1-2	.	many	TRBV12-3/TRBV12-4	TGTGCCAGCAGAACAGGGAGTATCTATGGCTACACCTTC	CASRTGSIYGYTF
TRBJ2-5	.	few	TRBV19	TGTGCCAGTAGACAGAGACAATACCAAGAGACCCAGTACTTC	CASRQRQYQETQYF
TRBJ2-5	TRBD1	.	TRBV19	TGTGCCAGTAACCCGACAGGGGGAGAGACCCAGTACTTC	CASNPTGGETQYF
TRBJ2-2	.	few	TRBV4-1	TGCGCCAGCAGCCATCTATGGCATGGGGGGGCGACCGGGGAGCTGTTTTTT	CASSHLWHGGATGELFF
TRBJ1-1	.	.	TRBV20-1	TGCAGTGCTAGAATTAGCGGGCGCGCGGACATGAACACTGAAGCTTTCTTT	CSARISGRADMNTEAFF
TRBJ2-2	.	many	TRBV28	TGTGCCACCTCAGGGGGGGGGTCTACCGGGGAGCTGTTTTTT	CATSGGGSTGELFF
TRBJ2-5	.	few	TRBV6-2/TRBV6-3	TGTGCCGGCAATTATGACCCCCAAGAGACCCAGTACTTC	CAGNYDPQETQYF
TRBJ2-1	.	.	TRBV18	TGTGCCAGCTCACCACCATCCTCAGAGAGAGGCTATGAGCAGTTCTTC	CASSPPSSERGYEQFF
TRBJ2-7	.	few	TRBV27	TGTGCCAGCGGCTTTGGTAGTTCCTACGAGCAGTACTTC	CASGFGSSYEQYF
TRBJ1-3	.	few	TRBV6-1	TGTGCCAGCAGGTCATCGGCTGGAAACACCATATATTTT	CASRSSAGNTIYF
TRBJ2-7	TRBD1	many	TRBV5-8	TGTGCCAGCAGCTCCGTGCGGACAGGGCTTACCTACGAGCAGTACTTC	CASSSVRTGLTYEQYF
TRBJ2-7	TRBD1	.	TRBV10-3	TGTGCCATCAGTGAGCCCGGGGCAGGGGGCGGATACGAGCAGTACTTC	CAISEPGAGGGYEQYF
TRBJ2-7	.	few	TRBV4-2	TGTGCCAGCAGCCAAGATTTCGGCGACTCCTACGAGCAGTACTTC	CASSQDFGDSYEQYF
TRBJ1-1	.	.	TRBV29-1	TGCAGCGTTGACCCGGGCCCTGAAGCTTTCTTT	CSVDPGPEAFF
TRBJ2-1	TRBD2	few	TRBV20-1	TGCAGTGCTACCGGGCCGGGACTAGGCCACAATGAGCAGTTCTTC	CSATGPGLGHNEQFF
TRBJ1-5	.	.	TRBV7-8	TGTGCCAGCAGCCTGACGGAGAATCAGCCCCAGCATTTT	CASSLTENQPQHF
TRBJ2-7	TRBD2	.	TRBV6-5	TGTGCCAGCAGTTACTCAACTAGCGCCTACTCCTACGAGCAGTACTTC	CASSYSTSAYSYEQYF
TRBJ2-1	TRBD2	.	TRBV2	TGTGCCAGCAGCCCCGGACTAGCGGCGTCAGATGAGCAGTTCTTC	CASSPGLAASDEQFF
TRBJ2-5	.	few	TRBV29-1	TGCAGCGTTGACCTGGGCGCGGGACTGGGGGAGACCCAGTACTTC	CSVDLGAGLGETQYF
TRBJ2-1	TRBD2	.	TRBV7-9	TGTGCCAGCAACTCCCGGGGAGGGACCTACAATGAGCAGTTCTTC	CASNSRGGTYNEQFF
TRBJ1-1	TRBD1	few	TRBV12-3/TRBV12-4	TGTACCAGCAGTCGAGAAGTCGGGACAGGGAGGAACACTGAAGCTTTCTTT	CTSSREVGTGRNTEAFF
TRBJ2-1	TRBD2	once	TRBV3-1	TGTGCCAGCAGCCAAGTTCTAACTAGCGCCCGAAAGGATGAGCAGTTCTTC	CASSQVLTSARKDEQFF
TRBJ1-3	.	.	TRBV9	TGTGCCAGCAGCAGCCACGAGGGCGGAAACACCATATATTTT	CASSSHEGGNTIYF
TRBJ2-5	TRBD2	many	TRBV18	TGTGCCAGCTCACCACGGACTAGCGGGAGCGAGACCCAGTACTTC	CASSPRTSGSETQYF
TRBJ1-2	.	many	TRBV28	TGTGCCAGCACCCTAGGAACAGGCTGGGAAAACTATGGCTACACCTTC	CASTLGTGWENYGYTF
TRBJ1-1	.	few	TRBV7-9	TGTGCCAGCAGCTCCTCGATTAACACTGAAGCTTTCTTT	CASSSSINTEAFF
TRBJ1-2	TRBD1	many	TRBV2	TGTGCCAGCAGTTACAGGGGGCTCGATGGCTACACCTTC	CASSYRGLDGYTF
TRBJ2-2	TRBD2	few	TRBV24-1	TGTGCCACCAGTGATTTTGCGGGGGCCGGGGAGCTGTTTTTT	CATSDFAGAGELFF
TRBJ2-7	.	few	TRBV20-1	TGCAGTGCTAGTCGGGGTTCGACTGGCAGGGGCGAGCAGTACTTC	CSASRGSTGRGEQYF
TRBJ1-6	TRBD1	.	TRBV20-1	TGCAGTGCTAGAATAACCGGACAGGGCTTTGTAATCAATAATTCACCCCTCCACTTT	CSARITGQGFVINNSPLHF
TRBJ2-7	.	.	TRBV9	TGTGCCAGCAGCGGGACAGAGGTCTACGAGCAGTACTTC	CASSGTEVYEQYF
TRBJ2-7	.	.	TRBV3-1	TGTGCCAGCAGCTTACAGCCGGGGCCGATTGGGTTAGTCGGGCAGTACTTC	CASSLQPGPIGLVGQYF
TRBJ1-3	TRBD1	.	TRBV12-3/TRBV12-4	TGTGCCAGCAGTGAAGGGGGCAGGGGAATATATTTT	CASSEGGRGIYF
TRBJ1-2	.	.	TRBV4-1	TGCGCCAGCAGCCAAGGTGTCTATGGCTACACCTTC	CASSQGVYGYTF
TRBJ1-1	.	many	TRBV7-8	TGTGCCAGCTGTCCCGCCCAGAGGAACACTGAAGCTTTCTTT	CASCPAQRNTEAFF
TRBJ2-3	TRBD2	.	TRBV3-1	TGTGCCAGCAGCGAAGCTCCTTGGCTAGCGGGCACGAGGGACACAGATACGCAGTATTTT	CASSEAPWLAGTRDTDTQYF
TRBJ2-5	.	many	TRBV3-1	TGTGCCAGCAGCAAATGGACGGCACAAGAGACCCAGTACTTC	CASSKWTAQETQYF
TRBJ1-1	.	.	TRBV7-8	TGTGCCAGCAGCTTATTGAGCTCGAACACTGAAGCTTTCTTT	CASSLLSSNTEAFF
TRBJ1-6	.	few	TRBV5-1	TGCGCCAGCAGCCTAGAGGGCCAGATTAATTCACCCCTCCACTTT	CASSLEGQINSPLHF
TRBJ2-4	.	few	TRBV7-9	TGTGCCAGCAGCTTAGATAGTGGGGAAAATATTCAGTACTTC	CASSLDSGENIQYF
TRBJ2-5	TRBD2	.	TRBV5-8	TGTGCCAGCAGCGGGGGGAGGGACGCGCTGGAGACCCAGTACTTC	CASSGGRDALETQYF
TRBJ1-4	.	many	TRBV28	TGTGCCAGCAGTCCCACCGGGACCCCCTTAATTCCCCTGTTTTTT	CASSPTGTPLIPLFF
TRBJ1-2	.	.	TRBV4-2	TGTGCCAGCAGCCAAGATGCGTCCTTTGGCTATGGCTACACCTTC	CASSQDASFGYGYTF
TRBJ1-2	.	many	TRBV28	TGTGCCAGCAGACTGCAGGGAGGCCATGGCTACACCTTC	CASRLQGGHGYTF
TRBJ1-5	.	many	TRBV12-3/TRBV12-4	TGTGCCAGCAGTCAGCCCCAGCATTTT	CASSQPQHF
TRBJ1-2	.	.	TRBV5-5	TGTGCCAGCAGCCCGGGAGGGCAGGCGACTAACTATGGCTACACCTTC	CASSPGGQATNYGYTF
TRBJ2-7	.	few	TRBV6-5	TGTGCCAGCAGTTATTCTACAGGACGCGCCTACGAGCAGTACTTC	CASSYSTGRAYEQYF
TRBJ2-2	TRBD1	many	TRBV3-1	TGTGCCAGCAGCACCCTGACAGGGTCGGAGCTGTTTTTT	CASSTLTGSELFF
TRBJ1-6	TRBD1	many	TRBV2	TGTGCCAGCAGTGAACTGGACAGGGCTCGGTCACCCCTCCACTTT	CASSELDRARSPLHF
TRBJ1-1	TRBD1	.	TRBV5-1	TGCGCCAGCAGCCCTCAGGGACAGGGGAACACTGAAGCTTTCTTT	CASSPQGQGNTEAFF
TRBJ2-7	.	.	TRBV20-1	TGCAGTGCTAGAGGGACAGGGAGGGGGGCCAACCCCTGGGTCCACGAGCAGTACTTC	CSARGTGRGANPWVHEQYF
TRBJ1-1	.	many	TRBV20-1	TGCAGTGCCGGGCCGGGAGCTTTCTTT	CSAGPGAFF
TRBJ2-3	TRBD2	.	TRBV7-2	TGTGCCAGCAGCTCCACAACTAGCGGGAGCCCAGATACGCAGTATTTT	CASSSTTSGSPDTQYF
TRBJ2-2	.	many	TRBV28	TGTGCCAGCGGCAGTCCGAACACCGGGGAGCTGTTTTTT	CASGSPNTGELFF